A selection of T cell receptor beta chains follows, all from one sample in a study of patients and donors after allogeneic stem cell transplantation. TCRdb reanalysed the RT-PCR reads using MiXCR and keeps one entry per CDR3 protein. The table records tens of thousands of distinct CDR3 sequences, roughly 43% of them present only once. The sequenced sample was blood, either unsorted or a sorted T cell fraction (not recorded which). The source of these receptors is a human donor who was either an allogeneic HSCT recipient or a stem cell or donor lymphocyte infusion donor (not recorded which). It is not recorded whose cells these are; they may come from a transplant donor. CDR3s include the opening cysteine and the closing phenylalanine or tryptophan. Each record gives: V gene, clone size, D gene, J gene, CDR3 DNA, CDR3 protein. The D gene is left open where the match is weak. Part of the rows lack a size; the others show once, few, many or a class for expanded clones.

>TRBV11-2|-|-|TRBJ2-3
TGTGCCAGCAGCTATACTAGCACAGATACGCAGTATTTT
CASSYTSTDTQYF
>TRBV6-5|once|TRBD1|TRBJ1-1
TGTGCCAGCAGTTATATTCCGGGACAGGGCACTGAAGCTTTCTTT
CASSYIPGQGTEAFF
>TRBV6-1|-|-|TRBJ1-2
TGTGCCAACAGGAAGAGATATGGCTACACCTTC
CANRKRYGYTF
>TRBV12-3/TRBV12-4|few|-|TRBJ1-6
TGTGCCAGCACCTTTGGGACGCTTAATTCACCCCTCCACTTT
CASTFGTLNSPLHF
>TRBV7-8|once|-|TRBJ2-1
TGTGCCAGCAGCTTAGTTTTAGTCATCGGTGAGCAGTTCTTC
CASSLVLVIGEQFF
>TRBV4-3|once|-|TRBJ1-5
TGCGCCAGCAGCCAAGATCGGGAGAATCAGCCCCAGCATTTT
CASSQDRENQPQHF
>TRBV25-1|-|-|TRBJ2-1
TGTGCCAGCAGTCCCCCCCCACCCGTTTACAATGAGCAGTTCTTC
CASSPPPPVYNEQFF
>TRBV11-2|few|-|TRBJ1-4
TGTGCCACAGGGACCCCAGCAACTAATGAAAAACTGTTTTTT
CATGTPATNEKLFF
>TRBV6-2/TRBV6-3|-|TRBD1|TRBJ2-7
TGTGCCAGCAGTCCTCGGGGGAGGTCCAGGGGGCGCTCCTACGAGCAGTACTTC
CASSPRGRSRGRSYEQYF
>TRBV6-2/TRBV6-3|few|-|TRBJ1-5
TGTGCCAGCAGTTACAGGGGCGGCAATCAGCCCCAGCATTTT
CASSYRGGNQPQHF
>TRBV4-3|-|-|TRBJ1-3
TGCGCCAGCAGCCCAACCGAACGGGTTACTTACTCTGGAAACACCATATATTTT
CASSPTERVTYSGNTIYF